This T cell receptor (beta chain) was captured by sequencing in a study of CD8 T cells in ankylosing spondylitis. Broader study findings: Significant enrichment of disease-linked clones was reported in matched ankylosing spondylitis synovial fluid. Disease-linked clones proved CD8+ and comparatively uncommon in peripheral blood. One TCR beta motif, made up of fewer than 10 highly homologous variants, appeared characteristic of ankylosing spondylitis blood.

Looked up from germline, CDR1 is LGHDT and CDR2 is YNNKEL (reference sequence). This CDR3 has 14 amino acids. The V end was cut by 7 bases, the J end by 0 bases, with 9 bases between. Of note for this clonotype: What it binds is not known.

Each CDR3 protein gets one entry after TCRdb re-called the 5' RACE reads with MiXCR. The table shows around 450,000 distinct CDR3 sequences, with roughly 26% occurring only once. This TCR came from a male donor with ankylosing spondylitis. Input material: blood, either unsorted or a sorted T cell fraction (not recorded which). V and J are TRBV3-1 and TRBJ2-2; D gene uncertain. As DNA, the CDR3 is TGTGCCAGCACGCAGAGAACGAACACCGGGGAGCTGTTTTTT. Protein sequence: CASTQRTNTGELFF.